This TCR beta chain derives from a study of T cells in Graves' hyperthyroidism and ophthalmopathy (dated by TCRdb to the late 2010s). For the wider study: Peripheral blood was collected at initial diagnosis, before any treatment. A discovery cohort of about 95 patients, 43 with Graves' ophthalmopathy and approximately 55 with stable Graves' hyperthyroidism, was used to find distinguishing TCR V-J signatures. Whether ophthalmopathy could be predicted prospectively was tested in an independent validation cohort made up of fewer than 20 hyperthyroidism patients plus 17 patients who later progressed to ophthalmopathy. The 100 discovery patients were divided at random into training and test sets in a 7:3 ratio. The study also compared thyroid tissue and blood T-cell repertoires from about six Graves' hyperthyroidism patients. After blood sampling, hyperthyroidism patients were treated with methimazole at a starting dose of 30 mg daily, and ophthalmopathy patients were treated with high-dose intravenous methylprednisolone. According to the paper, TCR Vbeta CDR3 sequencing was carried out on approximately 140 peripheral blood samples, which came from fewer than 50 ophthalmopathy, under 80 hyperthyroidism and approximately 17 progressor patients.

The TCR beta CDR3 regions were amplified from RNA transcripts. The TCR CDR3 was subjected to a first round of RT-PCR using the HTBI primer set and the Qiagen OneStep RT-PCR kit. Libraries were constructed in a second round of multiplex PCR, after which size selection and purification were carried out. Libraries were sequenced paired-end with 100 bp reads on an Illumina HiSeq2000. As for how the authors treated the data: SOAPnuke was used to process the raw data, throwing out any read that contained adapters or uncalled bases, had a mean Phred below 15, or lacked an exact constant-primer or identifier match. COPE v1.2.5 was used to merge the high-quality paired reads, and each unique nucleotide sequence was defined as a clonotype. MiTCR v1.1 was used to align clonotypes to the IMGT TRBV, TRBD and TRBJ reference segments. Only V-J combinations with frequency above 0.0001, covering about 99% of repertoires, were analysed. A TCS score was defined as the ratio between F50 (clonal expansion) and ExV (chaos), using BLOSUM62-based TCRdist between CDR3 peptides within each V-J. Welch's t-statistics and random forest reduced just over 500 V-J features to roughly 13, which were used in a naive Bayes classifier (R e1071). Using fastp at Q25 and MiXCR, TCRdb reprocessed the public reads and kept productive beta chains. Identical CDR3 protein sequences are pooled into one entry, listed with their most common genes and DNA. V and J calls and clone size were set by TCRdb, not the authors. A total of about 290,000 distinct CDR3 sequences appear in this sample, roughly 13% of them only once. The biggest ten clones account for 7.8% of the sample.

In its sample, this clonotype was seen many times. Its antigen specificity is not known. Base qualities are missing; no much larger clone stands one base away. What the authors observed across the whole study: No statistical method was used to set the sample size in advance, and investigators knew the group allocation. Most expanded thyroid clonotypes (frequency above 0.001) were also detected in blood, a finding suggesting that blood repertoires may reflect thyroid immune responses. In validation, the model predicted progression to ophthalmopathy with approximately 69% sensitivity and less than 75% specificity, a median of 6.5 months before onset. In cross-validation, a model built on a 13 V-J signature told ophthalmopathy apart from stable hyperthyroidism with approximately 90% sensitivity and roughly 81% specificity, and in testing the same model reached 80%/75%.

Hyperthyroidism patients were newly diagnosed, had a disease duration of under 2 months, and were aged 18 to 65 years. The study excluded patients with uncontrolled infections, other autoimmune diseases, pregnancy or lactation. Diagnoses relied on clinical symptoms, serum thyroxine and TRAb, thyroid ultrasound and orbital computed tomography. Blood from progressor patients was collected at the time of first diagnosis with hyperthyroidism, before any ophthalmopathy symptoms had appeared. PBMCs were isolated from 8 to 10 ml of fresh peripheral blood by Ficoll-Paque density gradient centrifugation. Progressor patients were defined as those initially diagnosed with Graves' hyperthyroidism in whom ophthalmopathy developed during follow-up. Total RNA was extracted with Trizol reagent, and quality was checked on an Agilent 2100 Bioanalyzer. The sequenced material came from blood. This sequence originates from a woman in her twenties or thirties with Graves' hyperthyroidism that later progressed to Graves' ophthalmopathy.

The CDR3 protein: CASSMDRGRLSEGQYF. The DNA sequence reads TGTGCCAGCAGTATGGACAGGGGGCGCCTCAGTGAGGGGCAGTACTTC. The V and J genes are TRBV6-1 and TRBJ2-7, with TRBD1 matching 11 junction bases. The CDR3 has 16 amino acids, counting the end cysteine and phenylalanine. Here the CDR3 DNA is all that survives: 48 bases in frame from base 1. V ends up 5 bases short and J 9 bases short, with an unmatched junction base count of 15. The germline V gene encodes CDR1 MNHNS and CDR2 SASEGT.